A single TCR beta chain is shown here with its context. Its antigen is undetermined. This sample is drawn from a study of cytomegalovirus exposure and HLA in healthy donors. Study-level information: Later, an analysis reported that the 120 or so validation repertoires had used the same platform as the approximately 670 first-cohort repertoires. Study results and caveats: Among the CMV-associated chains, a few were confirmed in vitro as specific for CMV antigens.

Clones were read by immunoSEQ multiplex PCR, and TCRdb kept only the in-frame ones, dropping some. The sample includes about 200,000 clones, approximately 80% of them seen just once. V lost 6 bases and J 7 bases, leaving 15 bases between the germline ends. This CDR3 is 14 amino acids long. Looked up from germline, CDR1 is MNHEY and CDR2 is SMNVEV (reference sequence). This chain connects TRBV27 to TRBJ2-2, with a tentative D call TRBD2 (5 bases). This TCR derives from a woman in her twenties or thirties in good health and CMV-seropositive. The sequencing sample was made of PBMCs. As DNA, the CDR3 is TGTGCCAGCAGCAGCCTAGGACGGGACGGGGAGCTGTTTTTT. As protein: CASSSLGRDGELFF.